This T cell receptor beta chain was sequenced in a study of CD8 T cells in ankylosing spondylitis. The germline V gene has CDR1 SGHAT and CDR2 FQNNGV. The CDR3 loop spans 15 amino acids. V lost 3 bases and J lost 4; bases outside the gene matches: 5. General observations from the study: Disease-linked clones bore a CD8+ phenotype, appearing relatively rarely in peripheral blood. Blood of patients with ankylosing spondylitis appeared to be characterized by a TCR beta motif of several highly homologous variants. It was reported that disease-linked clones were significantly enriched in matched ankylosing spondylitis synovial fluid.

Each CDR3 protein gets one entry after TCRdb re-called the 5' RACE reads with MiXCR. Of under 450,000 distinct CDR3 sequences listed, 20% to 25% were seen once; the top ten hold about 12%. Remarks on this clonotype: Its antigen is still unknown.

This receptor was obtained from a male donor with ankylosing spondylitis or in good health (not recorded which). The sample comprised blood, either unsorted or a sorted T cell fraction (not recorded which). The chain recombines TRBV11-2 with TRBJ2-7; TRBD1 matches 11 bases. This chain's CDR3 is CASSLAGTGGYEQYF. In DNA form, the CDR3 reads TGTGCCAGCAGCTTGGCGGGGACAGGGGGGTACGAGCAGTACTTC.